The 19 T cell receptor beta chains listed next were all sequenced from one sample in a study of Ad26.COV2.S vaccination and SARS-CoV-2 variants. Repertoires were generated with immunoSEQ multiplex PCR, while TCRdb's copy carries only in-frame clones and drops some. The sample lists about 400,000 clones; roughly 90% were seen once. Treatment reported: some 20 received Ad26.COV2.S at low or high dose, single or two shots; a few received placebo; per-sample allocation not given. All samples were drawn on day 63, counting from the first vaccine or placebo injection. The sequenced sample was peripheral blood, obtained in a trial of Ad26.COV2.S vaccine versus placebo. These receptors originate from a person between 18 and 59 years old who received the Ad26.COV2.S COVID-19 vaccine or a placebo.

The rearrangement uses TRBV5-4 and TRBJ1-4, with a weak D call TRBD1 (5 bases). V was pared by 0 bases and J by 5 bases, with 11 bases between. Germline V gene sequence: CDR1 SGHNT, CDR2 YYREEE (reference sequence). The CDR3 is 15 amino acids. The chain's CDR3 is CASSLGGGENEKLFF. CDR3 sequence (DNA): TGTGCCAGCAGCTTGGGGGGAGGGGAAAATGAAAAACTGTTTTTT.

The chain carries TRBV9 and TRBJ1-5; TRBD1 might be the D (5 bases). CDR1 is SGDLS and CDR2 is YYNGEE in the germline V gene. CDR3 size: 15 residues. Trimming left V 2 bases short and J 0 bases short, with 9 bases between. DNA for the CDR3: TGTGCCAGCAGCGTTAGTGGGGGTAGCAATCAGCCCCAGCATTTT. This codes for CASSVSGGSNQPQHF.

The rearrangement joins TRBV11-3 to TRBJ1-5; TRBD1 is a possible D gene (5 bases). With 4 bases removed from V and 6 bases from J, the gap between germline ends came to 13 bases. CDR1 and CDR2 from the germline V gene are SGHNT and YENEEA. This CDR3 region has 14 residues. Here the CDR3 reads CASSYSGVSQPQHF. The CDR3 nucleotides read TGTGCCAGCAGCTATTCGGGGGTCAGTCAGCCCCAGCATTTT.

The CDR3 nucleotides are TGTGCCAGCAGTTACTTAAACAGGGAGGGCTACACCTTC. Translating it yields CASSYLNREGYTF. The chain carries TRBV6-5 and TRBJ1-2; possible D gene TRBD1, 6 bases. The V gene lost 1 base and the J gene lost 8 bases, with 11 bases spanning the gap. This CDR3 is 13 amino acids long. The germline gives CDR1 MNHEY, CDR2 SVGAGI.

The rearrangement links TRBV4-3 to TRBJ2-3; D possibly corresponds to TRBD2 (5 bases). V was trimmed by 8 bases and J by 0 bases, leaving 9 bases between them. This CDR3 region has 13 residues. Germline V CDR1 and CDR2: LGHNA, YSLEER. In DNA form, the CDR3 reads TGCGCCAGCGGGTCGGGAAGCACAGATACGCAGTATTTT. Its protein is CASGSGSTDTQYF.

The rearrangement uses TRBV24-1 and TRBJ2-2; no reliable D call. V lost 6 bases to trimming and J lost 3 bases, with 10 bases between them. This CDR3 has 14 amino acids. Germline V CDR1 and CDR2: KGHDR, SFDVKD. The CDR3, as DNA: TGTGCCACCAGTTCCGGGTTGCACACCGGGGAGCTGTTTTTT. Translating gives CATSSGLHTGELFF.

The chain carries TRBV7-8 and TRBJ1-2; weak D call: TRBD1 (5 bases). CDR1 SGHVS and CDR2 FQNEAQ come from the germline V gene. The germline V and J ends were trimmed by 5 bases and 8 bases, with 15 bases remaining between them. The CDR3 runs to 13 residues. CDR3 sequence: CASSLSGIGGYTF. Here the CDR3 DNA reads TGTGCCAGCAGCCTTTCAGGGATTGGCGGCTACACCTTC.

The table lists this clone with a count of one. CDR3 nucleotides: TGTGCCAGCAGCTCGGGACAGGGGGCTTGGTACGAGCAGTACTTC. Amino acids: CASSSGQGAWYEQYF. The chain recombines TRBV7-9 with TRBJ2-7, with 12 bases fitting TRBD1. Germline V CDR1 and CDR2: SEHNR, FQNEAQ (reference sequence). This CDR3 spans 15 amino acids. With 4 bases clipped from V and 4 bases from J, the junction kept 5 bases outside the gene matches. Supplemented by reference TRBV7-9 and TRBJ2-7, the full variable domain reads DTGVSQNPRHKITKRGQNVTFRCDPISEHNRLYWYRQTLGQGPEFLTYFQNEAQLEKSRLLSDRFSAERPKGSFSTLEIQRTEQGDSAMYLCASSSGQGAWYEQYFGPGTRLTVT.

This clone was detected once. The chain is built from TRBV9 and TRBJ2-2, with 10 bases identical to TRBD1. J gave up 7 bases and V 4 bases, and 10 bases lay outside the gene matches. Germline V gene sequence: CDR1 SGDLS, CDR2 YYNGEE. This CDR3 is 16 amino acids long. CDR3 protein: CASSLQTGTGVGELFF. CDR3 coding DNA: TGTGCCAGCAGCCTCCAAACCGGGACAGGGGTCGGGGAGCTGTTTTTT.

The rearrangement joins TRBV11-2 to TRBJ1-1; the match to TRBD1 covers 7 bases. V dropped 1 base and J dropped 1; count of bases not matched to a gene: 3. Per germline, CDR1 SGHAT and CDR2 FQNNGV. This CDR3 spans 15 amino acids. CDR3 in amino acids: CASSLAHRGNTEAFF. The CDR3 DNA is TGTGCCAGCAGCTTAGCCCACAGGGGGAACACTGAAGCTTTCTTT. Complete variable domain (other parts from reference TRBV11-2 and TRBJ1-1): EAGVAQSPRYKIIEKRQSVAFWCNPISGHATLYWYQQILGQGPKLLIQFQNNGVVDDSQLPKDRFSAERLKGVDSTLKIQPAKLEDSAVYLCASSLAHRGNTEAFFGQGTRLTVV.

This rearrangement joins TRBV7-9 to TRBJ1-6, with TRBD1 as a possible D gene (5 bases). The CDR3 length is 13 residues. Germline CDR1 is SEHNR and CDR2 is FQNEAQ (reference sequence). The germline V and J ends were trimmed by 3 bases and 7 bases, with 7 bases remaining between them. This CDR3 reads CASSFGGNSPLHF. The CDR3 coding sequence is TGTGCCAGCAGCTTTGGGGGAAATTCACCCCTCCACTTT. Drawing the rest from reference TRBV7-9 and TRBJ1-6, the complete variable domain is DTGVSQNPRHKITKRGQNVTFRCDPISEHNRLYWYRQTLGQGPEFLTYFQNEAQLEKSRLLSDRFSAERPKGSFSTLEIQRTEQGDSAMYLCASSFGGNSPLHFGNGTRLTVT.

A word on this clone: This same CDR3 is encoded by further DNA sequences in the sample. V is TRBV6-5 and J is TRBJ1-4; D unresolved. The length of the CDR3 is 11 residues. The germline V gene has CDR1 MNHEY and CDR2 SVGAGI. V was pared by 3 bases and J by 8 bases, with 4 bases between. The CDR3 is CASSYGEKLFF. In nucleotides, the CDR3 is TGTGCCAGCAGTTATGGGGAAAAACTGTTTTTT.

As for this clone: The germline gene is not matched at one end of the junction; a read error may be the cause. The rearrangement links TRBV4-2 to TRBJ2-1; D tentatively fits TRBD1 or TRBD2 (5 bases each). The CDR3 has 17 amino acids. Germline CDR1 reads LGHNA; CDR2 reads YNFKEQ. CDR3 bases: TGTGCCAGCAGCCAAGAAGGGGCAAGCGGATCCTACAATAAGCAGTTCTTC. This translates into CASSQEGASGSYNKQFF.

The chain recombines TRBV7-6 with TRBJ2-5, with 12 bases aligning to TRBD2. V was clipped by 3 bases and J by 3 bases; unmatched bases: 11. The germline V gene encodes CDR1 SGHVS and CDR2 FNYEAQ. This CDR3 spans 18 amino acids. DNA of the CDR3: TGTGCCAGCAGCTTGCTAGCGGGGGGGCAATCTCAGAAAGAGACCCAGTACTTC. Protein sequence: CASSLLAGGQSQKETQYF.

This clone was recorded only once. V and J are TRBV19 and TRBJ2-1; 9 positions agree with TRBD2. CDR1 and CDR2 (germline): LNHDA, SQIVND (reference sequence). CDR3 size: 15 residues. V gave up 7 bases and J gave up 5 bases; unmatched junction bases: 9. The DNA of the CDR3 is TGTGCCAGTACCCTCAGCGGGGGGAAGAACAATGAGCAGTTCTTC. Amino acid sequence: CASTLSGGKNNEQFF.

The V call is TRBV5-1, the J call TRBJ2-1; D not certain. The length of the CDR3 is 15 residues. The germline V gene has CDR1 SGHRS and CDR2 YFSETQ. Between the trimmed V and J ends, which lost 0 bases and 0 bases, there was a span of 7 bases. The CDR3 spells CASSLGPTSYNEQFF. CDR3 nucleotide sequence: TGCGCCAGCAGCTTGGGACCGACCTCCTACAATGAGCAGTTCTTC.

V is TRBV14 and J is TRBJ1-6; D remains ambiguous. V was cut by 4 bases and J by 9 bases, with 13 bases left in between. The CDR3 contains 14 residues. CDR1 and CDR2 (germline): SGHDN, FVKESK. CDR3 nucleotide sequence: TGTGCCAGCAGCCTCACCGGGAACCTTTCACCCCTCCACTTT. It is translated as CASSLTGNLSPLHF.

J is TRBJ1-5 and V is TRBV28, with D possibly matching TRBD1 (5 bases). This CDR3 has 15 amino acids. V lost 3 bases, J lost 6 bases, and 15 bases lay in between. The germline V gene encodes CDR1 MDHEN and CDR2 SYDVKM. In DNA form, the CDR3 reads TGTGCCAGCAGTTTGGCCGGGACTGCCCGTCAGCCCCAGCATTTT. Its translation is CASSLAGTARQPQHF.

This chain joins TRBV30 and TRBJ2-1; D is possibly TRBD1 or TRBD2 (5 bases each). The CDR3 covers 15 residues. V gave up 1 base and J gave up 6 bases, with 16 bases separating them. Germline V lookup: CDR1 GTSNPN, CDR2 SVGIG (reference sequence). The CDR3 loop is CAWSEGMGVRNEQFF. As DNA, the CDR3 is TGTGCCTGGAGTGAAGGGATGGGGGTACGCAATGAGCAGTTCTTC.